This is a list of T cell receptor beta chains from one sample in a study of T cells after yellow fever vaccination. From the 5' RACE reads, TCRdb called clonotypes with MiXCR, one entry per CDR3 protein. The sample records 600,000 to 750,000 distinct CDR3 sequences, more than 9% being singletons. The sequencing used PBMCs, collected on the day of the yellow fever booster vaccination. The receptor set was obtained from a man in his thirties or forties who received the YFV17D yellow fever vaccine. CDR3s include the opening cysteine and the closing phenylalanine or tryptophan. Each record gives: D gene, J gene, V gene, clone size, CDR3 DNA, CDR3 protein. A D gene is named only where the DNA matches it firmly. Clone sizes are given selectively: once, few, many, or a class where the clone is expanded.

D: TRBD2; J: TRBJ2-1; V: TRBV27; size: -; DNA: TGTGCCAGCAGCCCCGGACTAGCGGGCCGTACCTACAATGAGCAGTTCTTC; CDR3: CASSPGLAGRTYNEQFF
D: -; J: TRBJ2-7; V: TRBV27; size: -; DNA: TGTTCCAGCAGTTTATCGAATCTCCGAGGGGACTACGAGCAGTACTTC; CDR3: CSSSLSNLRGDYEQYF
D: -; J: TRBJ2-2; V: TRBV27; size: many; DNA: TGTGCCAGCAGAAGGGGGAACACCGGGGAGCTGTTTTTT; CDR3: CASRRGNTGELFF
D: -; J: TRBJ1-6; V: TRBV6-5; size: few; DNA: TGTGCCAGCAGTTACCAGTCCGGGGGCCCCTTTAATTCACCCCTCCACTTT; CDR3: CASSYQSGGPFNSPLHF
D: -; J: TRBJ1-6; V: TRBV3-1; size: few; DNA: TGTGCCAGCAGCCCGGCCAGGGGTTATAATTCACCCCTCCACTTT; CDR3: CASSPARGYNSPLHF
D: -; J: TRBJ1-5; V: TRBV11-2; size: many; DNA: TGTGCCAGCAGCCCAGGGTTTTGGGCAGGGAATAATCAGCCCCAGCATTTT; CDR3: CASSPGFWAGNNQPQHF
D: TRBD1; J: TRBJ1-4; V: TRBV12-3/TRBV12-4; size: few; DNA: TGTGCCAGCATCGCGACAGGGGGCTTCGAAAAACTGTTTTTT; CDR3: CASIATGGFEKLFF
D: TRBD1; J: TRBJ1-5; V: TRBV20-1; size: -; DNA: TGCAGTGCTACAACCGGGACAGGGACATCCACTCAGCCCCAGCATTTT; CDR3: CSATTGTGTSTQPQHF
D: -; J: TRBJ2-3; V: TRBV7-2; size: many; DNA: TGTGCCAGCAGCCAGCAGCAGCCTAGCACAGATACGCAGTATTTT; CDR3: CASSQQQPSTDTQYF
D: -; J: TRBJ2-2; V: TRBV5-6; size: -; DNA: TGTGCCAGCAGCTTGATGGGCCCGAACACCGGGGAGCTGTTTTTT; CDR3: CASSLMGPNTGELFF
D: TRBD2; J: TRBJ2-6; V: TRBV29-1; size: many; DNA: TGCAGCGTATCAGCGGGGTCCTCTGGGGCCAACGTCCTGACTTTC; CDR3: CSVSAGSSGANVLTF
D: -; J: TRBJ2-7; V: TRBV5-4; size: -; DNA: TGTGCCAGCAGCCCGGGGCCTGCTGGCTACGAGCAGTACTTC; CDR3: CASSPGPAGYEQYF
D: TRBD2; J: TRBJ2-7; V: TRBV7-2; size: many; DNA: TGTGCCAGCAGCTCGGGACTAGCGGGAGGGGGTGAGCAGTACTTC; CDR3: CASSSGLAGGGEQYF
D: -; J: TRBJ2-5; V: TRBV7-2; size: -; DNA: TGTGCCAGCAGGTCCCCTATCGGGGGCCTGGTGACCCAGTACTTC; CDR3: CASRSPIGGLVTQYF
D: -; J: TRBJ1-2; V: TRBV7-2; size: -; DNA: TGTGCCAGCAGCCTAGGGGGGGAAGGAGGCTACACCTTC; CDR3: CASSLGGEGGYTF
D: TRBD1; J: TRBJ1-6; V: TRBV6-5; size: -; DNA: TGTGCCAGCAGTTCCCACAGGGGGAACAATTCACCCCTCCACTTT; CDR3: CASSSHRGNNSPLHF
D: TRBD1; J: TRBJ2-5; V: TRBV7-2; size: few; DNA: TGTGCCAGCAGCCCACGGACAGGGGCGGAGACCCAGTACTTC; CDR3: CASSPRTGAETQYF
D: -; J: TRBJ2-4; V: TRBV6-2/TRBV6-3; size: few; DNA: TGTGCCAGCAGACTCGGACAGGCGGGGGGCCAGTACTTC; CDR3: CASRLGQAGGQYF
D: -; J: TRBJ2-5; V: TRBV5-1; size: many; DNA: TGCGCCAGCAGCATACCAAGGGAGACCCAGTACTTC; CDR3: CASSIPRETQYF
D: -; J: TRBJ2-7; V: TRBV28; size: few; DNA: TGTGCCAGCAGTACCCAGGGACCGACTTGGTACGAGCAGTACTTC; CDR3: CASSTQGPTWYEQYF
D: TRBD2; J: TRBJ2-7; V: TRBV28; size: -; DNA: TGTGCCAGCAGGGAATACGGGAGGAGATACGAGCAGTACTTC; CDR3: CASREYGRRYEQYF
D: TRBD1; J: TRBJ2-2; V: TRBV2; size: few; DNA: TGTGCCAGCAGACCCCGAAGACAGGGTCCCATCGGGGAGCTGTTTTTT; CDR3: CASRPRRQGPIGELFF
D: TRBD1; J: TRBJ2-1; V: TRBV5-6; size: few; DNA: TGTGCCAGCAGCGCCCCCGGGACAGGGTACTACAATGAGCAGTTCTTC; CDR3: CASSAPGTGYYNEQFF
D: -; J: TRBJ2-3; V: TRBV10-2; size: -; DNA: TGCGCCAGCAGTGAGTCGAAAAAGAAGTCAGATACGCAGTATTTT; CDR3: CASSESKKKSDTQYF
D: -; J: TRBJ1-5; V: TRBV10-3; size: few; DNA: TGTGCCATCAGTGACGGAGGGGCCAAGCATTTT; CDR3: CAISDGGAKHF
D: -; J: TRBJ2-4; V: TRBV27; size: -; DNA: TGTGCCAGCGCCTCGGACAGAAGGTTTGGAAACATTCAGTACTTC; CDR3: CASASDRRFGNIQYF
D: -; J: TRBJ2-1; V: TRBV7-6; size: -; DNA: TGTGCCAGCAGCTCAGGGTCTGACAATGAGCAGTTCTTC; CDR3: CASSSGSDNEQFF
D: -; J: TRBJ2-3; V: TRBV6-1; size: many; DNA: TGTGCCAGCAGACCTTCTAAAAGCACAGATACGCAGTATTTT; CDR3: CASRPSKSTDTQYF
D: -; J: TRBJ2-3; V: TRBV14; size: few; DNA: TGTGCCAGCAGCCAACCCGGGAAGACAGATACGCAGTATTTT; CDR3: CASSQPGKTDTQYF
D: -; J: TRBJ1-1; V: TRBV4-3; size: few; DNA: TGCGCCAGCAGCCAAGAAACAGGAGACACTGAAGCTTTCTTT; CDR3: CASSQETGDTEAFF
D: TRBD2; J: TRBJ2-7; V: TRBV3-1; size: -; DNA: TGTGCCAGCAGCCACCATGGCGGCGGGAGGGGTTACGAGCAGTACTTC; CDR3: CASSHHGGGRGYEQYF
D: -; J: TRBJ2-1; V: TRBV10-3; size: few; DNA: TGTGCCATCAGTGTCGCCAATGAGCAGTTCTTC; CDR3: CAISVANEQFF
D: -; J: TRBJ1-1; V: TRBV5-5; size: -; DNA: TGTGCCAGCAGCTTCCCACTCCTTGTCCCTGAAGCTTTCTTT; CDR3: CASSFPLLVPEAFF
D: -; J: TRBJ2-4; V: TRBV6-2/TRBV6-3; size: -; DNA: TGTGCCAGCAGTGATCAAGTAGCCAAAAACATTCAGTACTTC; CDR3: CASSDQVAKNIQYF
D: TRBD1; J: TRBJ2-2; V: TRBV18; size: few; DNA: TGTGCCAGCTCACCGGGACAGGGTCTCACCGGGGAGCTGTTTTTT; CDR3: CASSPGQGLTGELFF
D: -; J: TRBJ2-1; V: TRBV10-3; size: few; DNA: TGTGCCATCAGTGGTACAGCGGCTCTCTCCTACAATGAGCAGTTCTTC; CDR3: CAISGTAALSYNEQFF
D: -; J: TRBJ1-5; V: TRBV5-6; size: -; DNA: TGTGCCAGCAGCACCTGGACAGCTGCTAGCAATCAGCCCCAGCATTTT; CDR3: CASSTWTAASNQPQHF
D: TRBD2; J: TRBJ2-1; V: TRBV13; size: few; DNA: TGTGCCAGCAGCGACGGGACTAGCGGGAGGAATGAGCAGTTCTTC; CDR3: CASSDGTSGRNEQFF
D: TRBD1; J: TRBJ2-7; V: TRBV5-1; size: few; DNA: TGCGCCAGCAGGAACAGGGGCGAGCAGTACTTC; CDR3: CASRNRGEQYF
D: -; J: TRBJ1-2; V: TRBV7-9; size: -; DNA: TGTGCCAGCAGCCCTTTCCCAGCCTACGATATCTATGGCTACACCTTC; CDR3: CASSPFPAYDIYGYTF
D: TRBD1; J: TRBJ2-7; V: TRBV7-2; size: many; DNA: TGTGCCAGCAGCTTGCAGGGGGCCTACGAGCAGTACTTC; CDR3: CASSLQGAYEQYF
D: TRBD2; J: TRBJ2-3; V: TRBV5-1; size: -; DNA: TGCGCCAGCAGCTTCAATACGCCTAGCGGATTCACAGATACGCAGTATTTT; CDR3: CASSFNTPSGFTDTQYF
D: -; J: TRBJ2-7; V: TRBV7-2; size: few; DNA: TGTGCCAGCAGTTACATAGCGCCCTACGAGCAGTACTTC; CDR3: CASSYIAPYEQYF
D: -; J: TRBJ2-5; V: TRBV30; size: -; DNA: TGTGCCTGGAAGGGGTGGTACCAAGAGACCCAGTACTTC; CDR3: CAWKGWYQETQYF
D: -; J: TRBJ1-5; V: TRBV29-1; size: -; DNA: TGCAGCACGCTATATCAGCCCCAGCATTTT; CDR3: CSTLYQPQHF
D: -; J: TRBJ2-3; V: TRBV20-1; size: -; DNA: TGCAGTGCTAGAGATCATCTTAGGAGGAGCACAGATACGCAGTATTTT; CDR3: CSARDHLRRSTDTQYF
D: -; J: TRBJ2-1; V: TRBV24-1; size: -; DNA: TGTGCCACCAGTCGTGTACCTACGTATGAGCAGTTCTTC; CDR3: CATSRVPTYEQFF